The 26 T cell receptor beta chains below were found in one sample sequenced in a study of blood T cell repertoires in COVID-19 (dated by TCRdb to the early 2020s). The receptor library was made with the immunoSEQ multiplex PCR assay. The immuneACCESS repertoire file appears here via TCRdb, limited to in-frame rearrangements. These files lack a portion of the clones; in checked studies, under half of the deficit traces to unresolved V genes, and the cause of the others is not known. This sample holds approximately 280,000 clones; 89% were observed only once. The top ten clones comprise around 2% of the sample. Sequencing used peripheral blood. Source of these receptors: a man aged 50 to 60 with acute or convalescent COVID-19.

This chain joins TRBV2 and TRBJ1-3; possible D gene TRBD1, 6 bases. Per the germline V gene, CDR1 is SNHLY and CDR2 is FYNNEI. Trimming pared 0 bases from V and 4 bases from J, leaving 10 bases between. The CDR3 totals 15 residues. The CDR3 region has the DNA TGTGCCAGCAGTGAAGCGAGAGGGGGAGGAAACACCATATATTTT. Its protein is CASSEARGGGNTIYF.

In DNA, the CDR3 is TGTGCCAGCTCATTTTCAGGGTACAGGGGCGGCACTGAAGCTTTCTTT. As protein: CASSFSGYRGGTEAFF. The V gene is TRBV18, the J gene TRBJ1-1; 7 bases align to TRBD1. V lost 5 bases, J lost 4 bases, and 13 bases stayed unmatched. The CDR3 covers 16 residues. Germline V gene lookup returns CDR1 KGHSH and CDR2 LQKENI.

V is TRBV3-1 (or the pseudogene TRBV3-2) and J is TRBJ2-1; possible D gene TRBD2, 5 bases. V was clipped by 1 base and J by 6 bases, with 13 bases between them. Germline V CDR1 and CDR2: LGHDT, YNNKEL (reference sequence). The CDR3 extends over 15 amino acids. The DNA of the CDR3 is TGTGCCAGCAGCCAAGTTGGGGTGCGGGTCAATGAGCAGTTCTTC. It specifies CASSQVGVRVNEQFF.

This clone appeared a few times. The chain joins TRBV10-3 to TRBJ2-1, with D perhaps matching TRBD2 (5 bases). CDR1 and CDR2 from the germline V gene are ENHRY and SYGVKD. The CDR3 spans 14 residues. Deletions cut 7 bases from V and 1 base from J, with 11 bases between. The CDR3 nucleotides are TGTGCCATCACTTCGGGGTATTCCTACAATGAGCAGTTCTTC. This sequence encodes CAITSGYSYNEQFF.

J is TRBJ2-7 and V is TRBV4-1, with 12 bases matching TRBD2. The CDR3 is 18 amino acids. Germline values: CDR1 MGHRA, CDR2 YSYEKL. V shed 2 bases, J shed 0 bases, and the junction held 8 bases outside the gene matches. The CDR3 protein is CASSQIPELAGGSYEQYF. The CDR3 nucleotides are TGCGCCAGCAGCCAAATACCCGAACTAGCGGGGGGCTCCTACGAGCAGTACTTC.

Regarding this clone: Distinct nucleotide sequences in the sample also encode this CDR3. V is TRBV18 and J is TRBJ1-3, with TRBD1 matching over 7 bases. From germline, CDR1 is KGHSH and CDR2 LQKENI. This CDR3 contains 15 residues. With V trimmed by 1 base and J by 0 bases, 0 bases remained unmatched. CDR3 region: CASSPRQGSGNTIYF. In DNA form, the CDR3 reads TGTGCCAGCTCACCACGACAGGGCTCTGGAAACACCATATATTTT. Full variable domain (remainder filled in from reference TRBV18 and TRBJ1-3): NAGVMQNPRHLVRRRGQEARLRCSPMKGHSHVYWYRQLPEEGLKFMVYLQKENIIDESGMPKERFSAEFPKEGPSILRIQQVVRGDSAAYFCASSPRQGSGNTIYFGEGSWLTVV.

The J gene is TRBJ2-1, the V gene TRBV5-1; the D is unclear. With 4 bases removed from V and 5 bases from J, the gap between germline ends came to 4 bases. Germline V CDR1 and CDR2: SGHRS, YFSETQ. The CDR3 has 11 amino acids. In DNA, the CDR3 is TGCGCCAGCAGCCTTGACAATGAGCAGTTCTTC. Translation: CASSLDNEQFF.

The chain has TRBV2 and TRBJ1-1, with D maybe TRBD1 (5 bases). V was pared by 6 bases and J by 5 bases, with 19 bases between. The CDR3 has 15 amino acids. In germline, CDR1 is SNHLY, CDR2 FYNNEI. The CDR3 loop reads CASRLEDIGLTEAFF. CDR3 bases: TGTGCCAGCAGGTTAGAGGACATAGGGCTGACTGAAGCTTTCTTT.

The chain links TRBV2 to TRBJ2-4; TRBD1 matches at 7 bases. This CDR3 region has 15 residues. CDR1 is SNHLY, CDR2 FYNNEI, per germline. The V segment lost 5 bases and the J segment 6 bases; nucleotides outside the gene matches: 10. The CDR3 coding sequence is TGTGCCAGCAGTCTCCAGAATTACAGGGGAAACATTCAGTACTTC. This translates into CASSLQNYRGNIQYF.

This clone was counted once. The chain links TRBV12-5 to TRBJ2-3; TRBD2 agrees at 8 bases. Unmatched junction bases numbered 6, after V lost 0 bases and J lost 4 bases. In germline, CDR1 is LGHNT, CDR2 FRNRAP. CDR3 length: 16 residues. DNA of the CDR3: TGTGCTAGTGGTTTGGTACCGGGGGGGATGTCAGATACGCAGTATTTT. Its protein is CASGLVPGGMSDTQYF.

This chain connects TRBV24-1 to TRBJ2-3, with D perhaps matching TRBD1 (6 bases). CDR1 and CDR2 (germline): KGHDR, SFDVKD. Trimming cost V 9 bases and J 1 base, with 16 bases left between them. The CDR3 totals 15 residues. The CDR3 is CATPKGVRGTDTQYF. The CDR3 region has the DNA TGTGCCACCCCGAAGGGGGTGCGGGGCACAGATACGCAGTATTTT.

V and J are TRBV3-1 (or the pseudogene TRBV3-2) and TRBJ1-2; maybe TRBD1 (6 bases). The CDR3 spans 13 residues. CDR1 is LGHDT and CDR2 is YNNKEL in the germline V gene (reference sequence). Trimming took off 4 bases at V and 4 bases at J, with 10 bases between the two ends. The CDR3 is CASSPGATYGYTF. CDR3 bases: TGTGCCAGCAGCCCAGGGGCAACCTATGGCTACACCTTC.

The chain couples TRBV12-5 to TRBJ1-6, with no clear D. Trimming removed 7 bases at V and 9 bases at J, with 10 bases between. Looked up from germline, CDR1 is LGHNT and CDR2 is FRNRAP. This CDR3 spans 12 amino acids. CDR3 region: CASAAEGSPLHF. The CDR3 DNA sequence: TGTGCTAGTGCCGCGGAGGGTTCACCCCTCCACTTT. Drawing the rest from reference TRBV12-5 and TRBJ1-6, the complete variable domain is DARVTQTPRHKVTEMGQEVTMRCQPILGHNTVFWYRQTMMQGLELLAYFRNRAPLDDSGMPKDRFSAEMPDATLATLKIQPSEPRDSAVYFCASAAEGSPLHFGNGTRLTVT.

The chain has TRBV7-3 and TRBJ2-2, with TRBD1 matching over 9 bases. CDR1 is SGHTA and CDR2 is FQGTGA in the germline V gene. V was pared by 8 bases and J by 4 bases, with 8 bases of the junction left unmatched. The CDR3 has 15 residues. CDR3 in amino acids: CASRPGTGSTGELFF. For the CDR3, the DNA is TGTGCCAGCCGTCCCGGGACAGGGTCCACCGGGGAGCTGTTTTTT.

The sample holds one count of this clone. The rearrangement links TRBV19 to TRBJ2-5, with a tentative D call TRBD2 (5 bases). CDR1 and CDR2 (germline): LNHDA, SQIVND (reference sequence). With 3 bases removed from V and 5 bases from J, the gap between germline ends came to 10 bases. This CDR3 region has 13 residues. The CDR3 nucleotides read TGTGCCAGTAGTATTGCCCGAGGGGAGACCCAGTACTTC. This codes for CASSIARGETQYF.

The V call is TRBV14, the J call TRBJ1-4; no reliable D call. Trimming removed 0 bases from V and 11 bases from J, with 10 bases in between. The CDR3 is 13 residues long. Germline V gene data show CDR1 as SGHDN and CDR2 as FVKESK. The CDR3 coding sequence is TGTGCCAGCAGCCAAGAGAGGCTCCGGAAACTGTTTTTT. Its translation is CASSQERLRKLFF.

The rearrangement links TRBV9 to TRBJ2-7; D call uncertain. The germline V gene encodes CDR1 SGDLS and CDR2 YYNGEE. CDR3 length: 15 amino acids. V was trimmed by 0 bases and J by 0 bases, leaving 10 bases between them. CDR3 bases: TGTGCCAGCAGCGTAGAGGCAGGTCTCTCCTACGAGCAGTACTTC. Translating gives CASSVEAGLSYEQYF.

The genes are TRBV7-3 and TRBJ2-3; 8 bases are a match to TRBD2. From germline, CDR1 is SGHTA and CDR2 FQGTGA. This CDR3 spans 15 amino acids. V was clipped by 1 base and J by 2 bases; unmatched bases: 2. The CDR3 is CASSLSGGYTDTQYF. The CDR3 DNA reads TGTGCCAGCAGCTTAAGCGGGGGGTACACAGATACGCAGTATTTT. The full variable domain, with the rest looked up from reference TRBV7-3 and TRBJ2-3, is GAGVSQTPSNKVTEKGKYVELRCDPISGHTALYWYRQSLGQGPEFLIYFQGTGAADDSGLPNDRFFAVRPEGSVSTLKIQRTERGDSAVYLCASSLSGGYTDTQYFGPGTRLTVL.

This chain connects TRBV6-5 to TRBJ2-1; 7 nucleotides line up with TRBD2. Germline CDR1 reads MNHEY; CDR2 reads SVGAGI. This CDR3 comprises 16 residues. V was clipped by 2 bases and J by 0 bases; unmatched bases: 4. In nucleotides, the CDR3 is TGTGCCAGCAGTTACACGCTAGCGGCCTCCTACAATGAGCAGTTCTTC. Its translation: CASSYTLAASYNEQFF.

This chain's CDR3 is CASSPKPGASSYNEQFF. The CDR3 nucleotides are TGTGCCAGCAGCCCGAAACCAGGGGCCAGCTCCTACAATGAGCAGTTCTTC. The chain links TRBV4-2 to TRBJ2-1; perhaps TRBD1 as D (6 bases). Trimming shortened V by 4 bases and J by 0 bases, and 16 bases separated the two germline ends. CDR3 length: 17 residues. Germline loops: CDR1 LGHNA, CDR2 YNFKEQ.

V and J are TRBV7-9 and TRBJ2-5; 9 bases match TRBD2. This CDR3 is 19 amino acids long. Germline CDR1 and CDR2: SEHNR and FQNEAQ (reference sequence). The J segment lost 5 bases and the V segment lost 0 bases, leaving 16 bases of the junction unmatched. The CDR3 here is CASSLARGLAGIRRETQYF. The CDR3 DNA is TGTGCCAGCAGCTTAGCGCGCGGGCTAGCGGGGATACGGAGGGAGACCCAGTACTTC. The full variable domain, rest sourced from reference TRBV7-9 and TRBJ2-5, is DTGVSQNPRHKITKRGQNVTFRCDPISEHNRLYWYRQTLGQGPEFLTYFQNEAQLEKSRLLSDRFSAERPKGSFSTLEIQRTEQGDSAMYLCASSLARGLAGIRRETQYFGPGTRLLVL.

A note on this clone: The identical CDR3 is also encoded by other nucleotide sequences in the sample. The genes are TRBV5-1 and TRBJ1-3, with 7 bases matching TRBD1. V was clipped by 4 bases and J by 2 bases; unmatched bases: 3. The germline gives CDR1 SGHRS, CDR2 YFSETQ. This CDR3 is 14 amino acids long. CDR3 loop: CASSAQGPGNTIYF. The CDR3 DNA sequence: TGCGCCAGCAGCGCACAGGGGCCTGGAAACACCATATATTTT.

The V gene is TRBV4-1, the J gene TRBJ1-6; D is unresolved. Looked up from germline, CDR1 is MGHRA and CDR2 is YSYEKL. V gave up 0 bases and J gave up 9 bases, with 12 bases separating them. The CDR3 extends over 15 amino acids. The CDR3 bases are TGCGCCAGCAGCCAAGAGGCAGCGATCCGTTCACCCCTCCACTTT. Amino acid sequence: CASSQEAAIRSPLHF.

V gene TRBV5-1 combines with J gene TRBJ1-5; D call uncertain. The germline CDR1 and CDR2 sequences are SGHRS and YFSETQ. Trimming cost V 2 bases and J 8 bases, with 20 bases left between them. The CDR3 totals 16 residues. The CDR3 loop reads CASSFGEGPAREPQHF. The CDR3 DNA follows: TGCGCCAGCAGCTTCGGGGAGGGCCCGGCTCGGGAGCCCCAGCATTTT. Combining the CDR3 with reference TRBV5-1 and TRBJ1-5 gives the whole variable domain KAGVTQTPRYLIKTRGQQVTLSCSPISGHRSVSWYQQTPGQGLQFLFEYFSETQRNKGNFPGRFSGRQFSNSRSEMNVSTLELGDSALYLCASSFGEGPAREPQHFGDGTRLSIL.

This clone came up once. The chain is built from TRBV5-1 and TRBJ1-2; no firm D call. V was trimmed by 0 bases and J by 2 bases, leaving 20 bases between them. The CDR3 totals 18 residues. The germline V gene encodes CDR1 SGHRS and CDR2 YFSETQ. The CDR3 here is CASSLGSVGSTSNYGYTF. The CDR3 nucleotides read TGCGCCAGCAGCTTGGGGTCCGTAGGTAGCACCTCAAACTATGGCTACACCTTC.

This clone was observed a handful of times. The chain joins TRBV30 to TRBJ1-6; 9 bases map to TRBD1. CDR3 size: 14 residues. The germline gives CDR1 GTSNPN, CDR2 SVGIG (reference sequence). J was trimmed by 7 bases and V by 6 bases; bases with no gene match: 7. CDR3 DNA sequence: TGTGCCTGTACCCGGGACAGGGCCAATTCACCCCTCCACTTT. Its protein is CACTRDRANSPLHF.